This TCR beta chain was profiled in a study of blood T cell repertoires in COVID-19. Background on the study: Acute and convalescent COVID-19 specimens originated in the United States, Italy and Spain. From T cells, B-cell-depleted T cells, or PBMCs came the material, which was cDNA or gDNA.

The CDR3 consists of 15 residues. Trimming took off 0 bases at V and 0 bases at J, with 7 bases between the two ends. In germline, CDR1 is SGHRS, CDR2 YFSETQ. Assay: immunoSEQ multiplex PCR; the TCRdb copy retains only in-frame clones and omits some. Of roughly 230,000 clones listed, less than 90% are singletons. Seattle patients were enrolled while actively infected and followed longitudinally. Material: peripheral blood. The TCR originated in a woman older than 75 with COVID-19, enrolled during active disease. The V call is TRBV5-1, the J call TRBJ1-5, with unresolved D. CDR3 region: CASSLGGNSNQPQHF. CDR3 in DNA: TGCGCCAGCAGCTTGGGAGGGAATAGCAATCAGCCCCAGCATTTT.